This TCR beta chain was identified in a study of early T cells in non-severe SARS-CoV-2 infection. Across the study: It was bulk RNA from unsorted whole blood that was sequenced, and the chains were unpaired.

This clonotype was counted at least ten times. Its target is unknown. The library protocol tagged individual cDNA molecules with unique molecular identifiers. Each CDR3 protein gets one entry after TCRdb re-called the 5' RACE reads with MiXCR. This sample has around 60,000 distinct CDR3 sequences, with roughly 9.7% found just once. Regarding the study as a whole: There was a bias toward anti-spike CD8 responses in VDJdb matching, which missed private and CD4 specificities.

This TCR came from an adult who was a healthcare worker with PCR-confirmed SARS-CoV-2 infection or an uninfected control (not recorded which). Material: whole blood.

CDR3 in amino acids: CASSPTQAGSSTEAFF. CDR3 DNA: TGTGCCAGCTCACCGACCCAGGCGGGGAGCAGCACTGAAGCTTTCTTT. V and J are TRBV18 and TRBJ1-1; no firm D call. V was cut by 3 bases and J by 4 bases, with 18 bases left in between. The CDR3 has 16 residues. Germline CDR1 KGHSH, CDR2 LQKENI. Supplemented by reference TRBV18 and TRBJ1-1, the full variable domain reads NAGVMQNPRHLVRRRGQEARLRCSPMKGHSHVYWYRQLPEEGLKFMVYLQKENIIDESGMPKERFSAEFPKEGPSILRIQQVVRGDSAAYFCASSPTQAGSSTEAFFGQGTRLTVV.